Below, 19 T cell receptor beta chains from the same sample are listed, as sequenced in a study of T cells in women clearing cervical HPV infection. Repertoires were generated with immunoSEQ multiplex PCR, while TCRdb's copy carries only in-frame clones and drops some. Its table lists about 22,000 clones. What was sequenced was blood buffy coat. The source is a woman between 18 and 75 years old with a cervical HPV16 infection that either progressed to CIN3+ or cleared (not recorded which).

A word on this clone: The read gets to within 3 residues of the CDR3 end, and the germline J gene fills in the rest. The chain joins TRBV6-1 to TRBJ2-3, with D perhaps TRBD2 (6 bases). V lost 2 bases and J 4 bases, leaving 13 bases between the germline ends. Germline V lookup: CDR1 MNHNS, CDR2 SASEGT. The CDR3 runs to 15 residues. The CDR3 here is CASSEPGLLSDTQYF. The DNA read from the CDR3 is TGTGCCAGCAGTGAACCGGGACTTCTCTCAGATACG.

As concerns this clone: From the germline J gene comes the end of the CDR3, since the read stops 3 residues before it. The chain joins TRBV11-2 to TRBJ1-1; 7 bases are a match to TRBD1. This CDR3 contains 13 residues. CDR1 and CDR2 from the germline V gene are SGHAT and FQNNGV. The CDR3 bases that were read are TGTGCCAGCAGTCCTCAGGGGGAAACAAAA. Amino acids: CASSPQGETK. The whole CDR3 reads CASSPQGETKAFF. The full variable domain, rest sourced from reference TRBV11-2 and TRBJ1-1, is EAGVAQSPRYKIIEKRQSVAFWCNPISGHATLYWYQQILGQGPKLLIQFQNNGVVDDSQLPKDRFSAERLKGVDSTLKIQPAKLEDSAVYLCASSPQGETKAFFGQGTRLTVV.

Points on this clone: Read sequence stops 3 residues before the CDR3 end, and the germline J gene provides the missing end. V is TRBV28 and J is TRBJ2-3, with D tentatively TRBD1 (5 bases). This CDR3 contains 16 residues. Germline V lookup: CDR1 MDHEN, CDR2 SYDVKM. The part of the CDR3 DNA that was read is TGTGCCAGCGGCACCACCCTCGACAGCCACAATCAGCCG. Its protein product is CASGTTLDSHNQP. The full-length CDR3 reads as CASGTTLDSHNQPQYF. The full variable domain, in which reference TRBV28 and TRBJ2-3 provide the parts outside the CDR3, is DVKVTQSSRYLVKRTGEKVFLECVQDMDHENMFWYRQDPGLGLRLIYFSYDVKMKEKGDIPEGYSVSREKKERFSLILESASTNQTSMYLCASGTTLDSHNQPQYFGPGTRLTVL.

CDR3 region: CSARAGGPLLETQYF. Partial CDR3 DNA: TGCAGTGCTAGAGCGGGGGGGCCCTTGTTAGAGACC. V and J are TRBV20-1 and TRBJ2-5, with 8 bases fitting TRBD2. Read data end 3 residues before the CDR3 end; the end is taken from the germline J gene. This CDR3 contains 15 residues. Germline V gene data show CDR1 as DFQATT and CDR2 as SNEGSKA (reference sequence). V shed 1 base, J shed 4 bases, and the junction held 8 bases outside the gene matches.

Comments on this clone: The read falls 3 residues short of the CDR3 end, and the missing part is taken from the germline J gene. V and J are TRBV5-1 and TRBJ2-3, with 10 bases fitting TRBD2. Trimming took 5 bases from V and 2 from J; bases not matched to a gene: 2. The germline V gene has CDR1 SGHRS and CDR2 YFSETQ. CDR3 length equals 14 residues. The CDR3 spells CASRLAGLTDTQYF. The CDR3 DNA, read in part, is TGCGCCAGCAGACTAGCGGGACTCACAGATACG.

The part of the CDR3 DNA that was read is TGTGCCACCAGTGACGGGGATGGCGGGAGCTCCTACGAG. Translation gives CATSDGDGGSSYE. In full, the CDR3 is CATSDGDGGSSYEQYF. The rearrangement joins TRBV24-1 to TRBJ2-7, with 7 bases matching TRBD2. The read ends 3 residues shy of where the CDR3 ends; the end is completed using the germline J gene. Germline trimming cut 4 bases from V and 0 bases from J; bases unmatched to any gene: 8. CDR1 is KGHDR, CDR2 SFDVKD, per germline. The CDR3 covers 16 residues.

Notes on this clone: The read stops 3 residues short of the end of the CDR3; the missing end is completed from the germline J gene. The rearrangement joins TRBV7-9 to TRBJ1-2; D is undetermined. The germline gives CDR1 SEHNR, CDR2 FQNEAQ (reference sequence). The CDR3 has 13 amino acids. CDR3 in amino acids: CASSLIVPYDYTF. The sequenced CDR3 bases are TGTGCCAGCAGCTTAATTGTTCCCTACGAC.

In regard to this clone: The read falls 3 residues short of the CDR3 end, and the missing part is taken from the germline J gene. This chain links TRBV30 with TRBJ1-4; no clear D gene. The CDR3 consists of 14 residues. Germline V CDR1 and CDR2: GTSNPN, SVGIG (reference sequence). The CDR3 loop is CAWSVSRSYSPLFF. The CDR3 bases that were read are TGTGCCTGGAGTGTAAGCAGGTCCTATTCACCA.

Points on this clone: The CDR3 extends 3 residues past the end of the read, so its final part is completed from the germline J gene. This chain joins TRBV30 and TRBJ1-2; maybe TRBD1 (5 bases). The germline V gene has CDR1 GTSNPN and CDR2 SVGIG (reference sequence). The CDR3 covers 16 residues. CDR3 region: CAWRGLAVRPDNDYTF. Incomplete CDR3 DNA: TGTGCCTGGAGGGGGCTAGCGGTCCGTCCCGACAATGAC.

As to this clone: The CDR3 end is not reached by the read, which stops 3 residues before it; the germline J gene fills it in. The chain uses TRBV18 and TRBJ1-1; 7 nucleotides agree with TRBD1. Germline lookup yields CDR1 KGHSH and CDR2 LQKENI. The CDR3 is 16 amino acids. CDR3 DNA, as far as it was read: TGTGCCAGCTCACCGCGGACAGGCTCCTTCCAAGAGACA. It yields the protein CASSPRTGSFQET. The whole CDR3 is CASSPRTGSFQETAFF.

A word on this clone: The sequenced fragment ends 3 residues before the CDR3 boundary, so the rest is inferred from the germline J gene. The gene calls are TRBV5-4 and TRBJ2-1, with TRBD2 matching over 8 bases. V lost 7 bases, J lost 1 base, and 7 bases stayed unmatched. This CDR3 has 15 amino acids. Germline CDR1 is SGHNT and CDR2 is YYREEE (reference sequence). Partial CDR3 DNA: TGTGCCAGCGGACATCAGCGGGGGTCCTACAATGAG. Translating gives CASGHQRGSYNE. The whole CDR3 protein reads CASGHQRGSYNEQFF.

Turning to this clone: The read stops 3 residues short of the end of the CDR3; the missing end is completed from the germline J gene. The chain combines TRBV6-1 with TRBJ1-5, with D unresolved. This CDR3 contains 15 residues. CDR1 is MNHNS and CDR2 is SASEGT in the germline V gene. V was trimmed by 2 bases and J by 0 bases, leaving 8 bases between them. CDR3 bases read: TGTGCCAGCAGTGAAACCACCTATAGCAATCAGCCC. Its protein is CASSETTYSNQP. The whole CDR3 sequence reads CASSETTYSNQPQHF.

Comments on this clone: Relative to the germline gene, one junction end is altered; a read error may explain this. The CDR3 extends 3 residues past the end of the read, so its final part is completed from the germline J gene. This specimen includes other DNA sequences encoding the same CDR3. This rearrangement joins TRBV18 to TRBJ1-3, with 7 bases lining up with TRBD1. There are 14 residues in the CDR3. In germline, CDR1 is KGHSH, CDR2 LQKENI. Incomplete CDR3 DNA: TGTGCCAGCTCAGAAGGGACAGTCCTGAACACT. It codes for CASSEGTVLNT. The CDR3 in its entirety is CASSEGTVLNTIYF.

Comments on this clone: The read finishes 3 residues shy of the CDR3 end, and the germline J gene is used to complete it. V and J are TRBV11-2 and TRBJ2-7; D might be TRBD1 or TRBD2, each matching 6 bases. Germline values: CDR1 SGHAT, CDR2 FQNNGV. The CDR3 is made up of 14 amino acids. Trimming cost V 1 base and J 6 bases, with 13 bases left between them. Partial CDR3 DNA: TGTGCCAGCAGCTTAGGTGGAGGGGGATTCGAG. It is translated as CASSLGGGGFE. The CDR3 in its entirety is CASSLGGGGFEQYF.

As to this clone: The CDR3 end lies 3 residues beyond the end of the read and is filled in from the germline J gene. The chain links TRBV6-2 or TRBV6-3 to TRBJ2-3; 11 bases match TRBD2. The CDR3 has 17 amino acids. From germline, CDR1 is MNHEY and CDR2 SVGEGT. Partial CDR3 DNA: TGTGCCAGCAGTTGGACACTAGCGGGAGTTTCAGGAGAGACG. It translates to CASSWTLAGVSGET. From start to end, the CDR3 is CASSWTLAGVSGETQYF.

To note about this clone: The read halts 3 residues ahead of the CDR3 end, with the missing end drawn from the germline J gene. V and J are TRBV2 and TRBJ2-2; 8 bases are a match to TRBD1. CDR1 and CDR2 from the germline V gene are SNHLY and FYNNEI. The CDR3 spans 15 residues. CDR3 protein: CASSEGGQVNSPLFF. CDR3 DNA (partial): TGTGCCAGCAGTGAAGGGGGACAGGTTAATTCACCG.

Of note for this clone: The read ends 3 residues early relative to the CDR3; the germline J gene fills the gap. The chain joins TRBV7-8 to TRBJ2-3, with 12 bases lining up with TRBD1. Germline CDR1 SGHVS, CDR2 FQNEAQ. CDR3 length equals 16 residues. CDR3 DNA (partial): TGTGCCAGCAGCCCCGGGACAGGGGGCTGGAATCAGCCG. Its translation is CASSPGTGGWNQP. The CDR3 in its entirety is CASSPGTGGWNQPQYF.

The CDR3 bases that were read are TGCAGTGCTAGAGACCCGACCGGGGTCGCCACCGGGGAG. Protein product: CSARDPTGVATGE. From start to end, the CDR3 is CSARDPTGVATGELFF. The chain uses TRBV20-1 and TRBJ2-2, with D perhaps TRBD2 (5 bases). Read data end 3 residues before the CDR3 end; the end is taken from the germline J gene. Trimming removed 0 bases at V and 4 bases at J, with 15 bases between. Germline CDR1 reads DFQATT; CDR2 reads SNEGSKA (reference sequence). This CDR3 has 16 amino acids.

About this clone itself: The read halts 3 residues ahead of the CDR3 end, with the missing end drawn from the germline J gene. This chain joins TRBV24-1 and TRBJ2-5, with 11 bases identical to TRBD1. Unmatched junction bases numbered 2, after V lost 2 bases and J lost 4 bases. Germline CDR1 and CDR2: KGHDR and SFDVKD. This CDR3 is built from 15 residues. The CDR3: CATSDSGQGGETQYF. The sequenced CDR3 bases are TGTGCCACCAGTGATTCGGGACAGGGGGGAGAGACC.